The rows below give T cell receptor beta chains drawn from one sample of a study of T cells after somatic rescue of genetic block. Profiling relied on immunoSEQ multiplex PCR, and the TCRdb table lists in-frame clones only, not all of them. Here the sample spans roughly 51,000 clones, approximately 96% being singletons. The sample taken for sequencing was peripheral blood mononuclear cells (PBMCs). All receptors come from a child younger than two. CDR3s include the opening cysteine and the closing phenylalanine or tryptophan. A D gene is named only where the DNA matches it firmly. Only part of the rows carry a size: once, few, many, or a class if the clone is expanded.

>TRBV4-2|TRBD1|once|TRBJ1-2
TGTGCCAGCAGCCGACAGGGGTATGGCTACACCTTC
CASSRQGYGYTF
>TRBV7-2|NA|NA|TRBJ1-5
TGTGCCAGCAGCTTTACGGGATATAGCAATCAGCCCCAGCATTTT
CASSFTGYSNQPQHF
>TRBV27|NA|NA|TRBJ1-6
TGTGCCAGCAGTTTACAGGGCTCCTATAATTCACCCCTCCACTTT
CASSLQGSYNSPLHF
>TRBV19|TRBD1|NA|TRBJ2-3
TGTGCCAGTACCCCGGACAGGGGCACAGATACGCAGTATTTT
CASTPDRGTDTQYF
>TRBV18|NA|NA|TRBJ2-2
TGTGCCAGCTCACCCCCGACTGCCGCGGGCGGGGAGCTGTTTTTT
CASSPPTAAGGELFF
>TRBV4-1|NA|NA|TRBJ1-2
TGCGCCAGCAGCCAAGTGGCGGAAAACTACTATGGCTACACCTTC
CASSQVAENYYGYTF
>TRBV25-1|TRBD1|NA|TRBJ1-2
TGTGCCAGCATGGGCCTGGGACAGGGCTCTAACGGCTACACCTTC
CASMGLGQGSNGYTF
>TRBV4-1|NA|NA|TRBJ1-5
TGCGCCAGCAGCCAAGATCTACGGGGAGGACAGCCCCAGCATTTT
CASSQDLRGGQPQHF
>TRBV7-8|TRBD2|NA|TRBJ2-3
TGTGCCAGCAGCTTAAGATTGGGACTAGCGGCTAGCACAGATACGCAGTATTTT
CASSLRLGLAASTDTQYF
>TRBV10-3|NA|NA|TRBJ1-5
TGTGCCATCAGTGAGTCGAAGGTTTCAGGCTGGAATCAGCCCCAGCATTTT
CAISESKVSGWNQPQHF
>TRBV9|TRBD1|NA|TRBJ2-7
TGTGCCAGCAGCGGAGGACAGGGCGGATCCTACGAGCAGTACTTC
CASSGGQGGSYEQYF
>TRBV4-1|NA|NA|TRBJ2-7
TGCGCCAGCAGCCAAACGACAGGTTACTACTACGAGCAGTACTTC
CASSQTTGYYYEQYF
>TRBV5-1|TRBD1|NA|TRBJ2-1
TGCGCCAGCAGCTTTTTACCGGGACAGGGGTCCTACAATGAGCAGTTCTTC
CASSFLPGQGSYNEQFF
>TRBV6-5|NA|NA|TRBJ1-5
TGTGCCAGCAGTCCCGGGATGAGCAATCAGCCCCAGCATTTT
CASSPGMSNQPQHF
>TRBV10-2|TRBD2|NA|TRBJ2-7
TGCGCCAGCAGTGATAATAGCGGGCGCTCGGAGCAGTACTTC
CASSDNSGRSEQYF